These 31 T cell receptor beta chains were all obtained from the same sample, sequenced in a study of T cells in Graves' hyperthyroidism and ophthalmopathy. RNA transcripts were the template for amplifying TCR beta CDR3 regions. An initial round of RT-PCR targeting the TCR CDR3 relied on the HTBI primer set. TCRdb called the multiplex PCR reads again in MiXCR, with one record for every CDR3 protein. The sample records about 610,000 distinct CDR3 sequences, over 12% being singletons. Source material: blood. The receptors originated from a woman aged 40-49 years with Graves' ophthalmopathy.

This clonotype showed up just a few times. This chain joins TRBV20-1 and TRBJ2-7, with 9 nucleotides matching TRBD2. Germline V gene sequence: CDR1 DFQATT, CDR2 SNEGSKA (reference sequence). V trimming: 1 base; J trimming: 2 bases; junction bases outside the gene matches: 9. The CDR3 totals 16 residues. The CDR3, as DNA: TGCAGTGCTAGAGGAGCCGGGACTAGCACCGCCTACGAGCAGTACTTC. Translated: CSARGAGTSTAYEQYF.

This clonotype was seen more than once but under ten times. This rearrangement joins TRBV5-1 to TRBJ2-7, with 9 nucleotides matching TRBD1. The V and J ends lost 4 bases and 6 bases, in that order; junction bases with no gene match: 11. Germline V CDR1 and CDR2: SGHRS, YFSETQ. The CDR3 totals 15 residues. CDR3 loop: CASSPGDRVGTEQYF. CDR3 nucleotides: TGCGCCAGCAGCCCGGGGGACAGGGTTGGTACCGAGCAGTACTTC.

A remark on this clonotype: This may stem from a read error, because a much larger clone lies one nucleotide away. The J gene is TRBJ2-7, the V gene TRBV9; D may be TRBD2 (6 bases). The germline V gene has CDR1 SGDLS and CDR2 YYNGEE. The CDR3 consists of 17 residues. CDR3 loop: CASSVAPSGAGTYEQCF. DNA of the CDR3: TGTGCCAGCAGCGTAGCCCCGTCCGGGGCGGGAACCTACGAGCAGTGCTTC.

This clonotype has ten or more counts. The genes are TRBV27 and TRBJ1-2; possibly TRBD1 for D (6 bases). This CDR3 region has 16 residues. Trimming shortened V by 2 bases and J by 3 bases, and 16 bases separated the two germline ends. Germline-derived CDR1 and CDR2 are MNHEY and SMNVEV (reference sequence). CDR3 DNA: TGTGCCAGCAGTTTAAGGGGGGCAGGGTTTGACTATGGCTACACCTTC. This encodes CASSLRGAGFDYGYTF.

In its sample, this clonotype was seen many times. The V gene is TRBV11-2, the J gene TRBJ2-7, with TRBD1 matching over 8 bases. V lost 0 bases and J lost 4; bases outside the gene matches: 2. CDR1 and CDR2 from the germline V gene are SGHAT and FQNNGV. The CDR3 runs 14 residues. The CDR3 is CASSLDHRGYEQYF. The CDR3 coding sequence is TGTGCCAGCAGCTTAGACCACAGGGGGTACGAGCAGTACTTC.

This clonotype was seen a handful of times. The genes are TRBV7-2 and TRBJ2-2; a possible D gene is TRBD2 (5 bases). This CDR3 is 15 amino acids long. V lost 3 bases to trimming and J lost 6 bases, with 14 bases between them. Germline lookup yields CDR1 SGHTA and CDR2 FQGNSA. CDR3 region: CASSLVPERAGELFF. The CDR3 DNA follows: TGTGCCAGCAGCTTGGTACCGGAGAGGGCCGGGGAGCTGTTTTTT.

This clonotype was seen many times. The chain uses TRBV20-1 and TRBJ1-2; D remains unclear. The V end lost 5 bases, the J end lost 1 base, and 14 bases lay between the germline ends. CDR3 length: 14 amino acids. Germline-derived CDR1 and CDR2 are DFQATT and SNEGSKA (reference sequence). The CDR3 nucleotides are TGCAGTGCTGCTCTGGGAGGAGGTAACTATGGCTACACCTTC. It translates to CSAALGGGNYGYTF.

At least ten counts were recorded for this clonotype. In nucleotides, the CDR3 is TGTGCCAGCAGTTTACTTCAAGCGGGAGAGGGCACAGATACGCAGTATTTT. It specifies CASSLLQAGEGTDTQYF. This chain uses TRBV27 with TRBJ2-3, with 8 bases matching TRBD2. The CDR3 runs 17 residues. Unmatched junction bases numbered 8, after V lost 2 bases and J lost 1 base. Germline loops: CDR1 MNHEY, CDR2 SMNVEV (reference sequence).

The sample holds many counts of this clonotype. V usage is TRBV6-1 and J usage is TRBJ1-2; 8 nucleotides align to TRBD1. Germline V CDR1 and CDR2: MNHNS, SASEGT. The CDR3 sequence is 14 residues long. After removal of 6 bases from V and 7 bases from J, the junction contained 10 bases not matched to a gene. The CDR3: CASRGADRGAGYTF. In DNA form, the CDR3 reads TGTGCCAGCAGGGGCGCCGACAGGGGTGCTGGCTACACCTTC.

A note on this clonotype: No conserved phenylalanine or tryptophan is present at the end of the CDR3, so a read error is the likely explanation. This chain connects TRBV11-1 to TRBJ2-7; D might be TRBD1 (6 bases). The CDR3 loop spans 16 amino acids. CDR1 SGHAT and CDR2 FQDESV come from the germline V gene (reference sequence). V dropped 5 bases and J dropped 0 bases, with 17 bases sitting between them. The CDR3 reads CASSTTGQLSSYEQYL. Written as DNA, the CDR3 is TGTGCCAGCAGCACGACCGGACAGTTGAGCTCCTACGAGCAGTACCTC.

In its sample, this clonotype was seen many times. The V gene is TRBV24-1, the J gene TRBJ1-5, with D possibly TRBD1 on 6 matching bases. V was pared by 5 bases and J by 0 bases, with 10 bases between. The germline gives CDR1 KGHDR, CDR2 SFDVKD. The CDR3 has 15 residues. The CDR3 region has the DNA TGTGCCACCAGTGTTGGGACACCTAGCAATCAGCCCCAGCATTTT. Translated: CATSVGTPSNQPQHF.

The rearrangement links TRBV20-1 to TRBJ2-7; TRBD2 aligns across 7 bases. This CDR3 is 16 amino acids long. The V gene end was trimmed by 1 base and the J gene end by 1 base; junction bases not matched to a gene: 10. The germline gives CDR1 DFQATT, CDR2 SNEGSKA (reference sequence). The CDR3 reads CSARGPSRGVSYEQYF. The CDR3 DNA reads as TGCAGTGCTAGAGGTCCATCCCGGGGGGTTTCCTACGAGCAGTACTTC.

This chain connects TRBV6-2 or TRBV6-3 to TRBJ2-7, with D perhaps given as TRBD1 or TRBD2 (5 bases each). CDR1 and CDR2 (germline): MNHEY, SVGEGT. V was trimmed by 6 bases and J by 0 bases, leaving 15 bases between them. The CDR3 has 15 amino acids. Here the CDR3 DNA reads TGTGCCAGCAGGAAGCCGGGACGTCACTCCTACGAGCAGTACTTC. Its translation: CASRKPGRHSYEQYF.

V usage is TRBV6-5 and J usage is TRBJ2-7; D unclear. Germline lookup yields CDR1 MNHEY and CDR2 SVGAGI. There are 16 residues in the CDR3. With 0 bases removed from V and 1 base from J, the gap between germline ends came to 13 bases. CDR3 in DNA: TGTGCCAGCAGTTACTCTTTAGATCGCTTTTCCTACGAGCAGTACTTC. Encoded protein: CASSYSLDRFSYEQYF.

The rearrangement joins TRBV4-1 to TRBJ1-1; 8 nucleotides line up with TRBD1. Unmatched junction bases numbered 7, after V lost 3 bases and J lost 4 bases. From germline, CDR1 is MGHRA and CDR2 YSYEKL. This CDR3 has 15 amino acids. CDR3 sequence (DNA): TGCGCCAGCAGCCACGGACAGGGTATGGGCACTGAAGCTTTCTTT. Protein product: CASSHGQGMGTEAFF.

This clonotype was seen a handful of times. The chain employs TRBV6-1 and TRBJ1-2; no clear D gene. V shed 3 bases and J shed 3 bases, with 8 bases lying between them. Germline CDR1 and CDR2: MNHNS and SASEGT. The CDR3 totals 13 residues. The CDR3 nucleotides are TGTGCCAGCAGTGACACTCAGGACTATGGCTACACCTTC. It codes for CASSDTQDYGYTF.

This clonotype has a count of ten or more. V usage is TRBV28 and J usage is TRBJ1-1; D gene unclear. V was cut by 2 bases and J by 0 bases, with 7 bases left in between. Germline values: CDR1 MDHEN, CDR2 SYDVKM. The CDR3 length is 14 residues. CDR3 loop: CASSLTDMNTEAFF. In nucleotides, the CDR3 is TGTGCCAGCAGTTTAACAGACATGAACACTGAAGCTTTCTTT.

This clonotype was recorded a few times. The genes are TRBV7-2 and TRBJ2-7; D may be TRBD1 or TRBD2 (5 bases each). Germline lookup yields CDR1 SGHTA and CDR2 FQGNSA. The CDR3 is made up of 15 amino acids. Trimming took 0 bases from V and 5 from J, leaving 14 bases between them. The chain's CDR3 is CASSLAWGLNNEQYF. The CDR3 coding sequence is TGTGCCAGCAGCTTAGCTTGGGGGTTGAACAACGAGCAGTACTTC. Combining the CDR3 with reference TRBV7-2 and TRBJ2-7 gives the whole variable domain GAGVSQSPSNKVTEKGKDVELRCDPISGHTALYWYRQSLGQGLEFLIYFQGNSAPDKSGLPSDRFSAERTGGSVSTLTIQRTQQEDSAVYLCASSLAWGLNNEQYFGPGTRLTVT.

This rearrangement joins TRBV6-1 to TRBJ2-5; weak D call: TRBD1 (6 bases). V was shortened by 6 bases and J by 7 bases, with 15 bases between the two germline ends. The CDR3 has 13 residues. Per the germline V gene, CDR1 is MNHNS and CDR2 is SASEGT. The CDR3 spells CASRDSRETTQYF. CDR3 DNA sequence: TGTGCCAGCAGGGACAGTAGGGAAACGACCCAGTACTTC.

This clonotype has at least ten counts. The V gene is TRBV28, the J gene TRBJ2-4; 12 nucleotides align to TRBD1. The CDR3 runs 20 residues. CDR1 is MDHEN and CDR2 is SYDVKM in the germline V gene. Trimming cost V 2 bases and J 1 base; bases outside gene matches: 12. The CDR3 reads CASSLRVRDRGLVAKNIQYF. CDR3 DNA sequence: TGTGCCAGCAGTTTACGCGTGCGGGACAGGGGGCTGGTGGCCAAAAACATTCAGTACTTC.

In this sample, this clonotype turned up many times. The chain employs TRBV12-3 or TRBV12-4 and TRBJ1-1; D is unresolved. V shed 3 bases and J shed 4 bases, with 12 bases lying between them. This CDR3 region has 14 residues. The CDR3 nucleotides are TGTGCCAGCAGTTTTTGGACGGGGAGCACTGAAGCTTTCTTT. As protein: CASSFWTGSTEAFF.

This clonotype was observed at least ten times. The V gene is TRBV7-8, the J gene TRBJ1-5, with D uncertain. CDR3 length: 13 amino acids. The germline V and J ends were trimmed by 5 bases and 7 bases, with 12 bases remaining between them. The V gene's germline CDR1 is SGHVS and CDR2 FQNEAQ. The CDR3 nucleotides read TGTGCCAGCAGCCCCGCGAGTTCCCAGCCCCAGCATTTT. This translates into CASSPASSQPQHF.

This rearrangement joins TRBV12-3 or TRBV12-4 to TRBJ1-1, with 7 bases identical to TRBD1. The V segment lost 7 bases and the J segment 6 bases; nucleotides outside the gene matches: 11. The CDR3 has 14 amino acids. The CDR3 nucleotides are TGTGCCAGCACCCAGGGGGGGCGCCCCTCTGAAGCTTTCTTT. Amino acids: CASTQGGRPSEAFF.

This clonotype has only a few counts. V usage is TRBV11-1 and J usage is TRBJ2-2; 10 positions agree with TRBD2. CDR1 and CDR2 (germline): SGHAT, FQDESV (reference sequence). The CDR3 loop spans 17 amino acids. V gave up 4 bases and J gave up 0 bases; unmatched junction bases: 5. CDR3 region: CASSSPGTSANTGELFF. The CDR3 DNA reads as TGTGCCAGCAGCTCCCCCGGGACTAGCGCGAACACCGGGGAGCTGTTTTTT.

The chain has TRBV20-1 and TRBJ2-7; the D gene is possibly TRBD2 (6 bases). Trimming removed 2 bases from V and 2 bases from J, with 13 bases in between. The CDR3 contains 14 residues. The germline CDR1 and CDR2 sequences are DFQATT and SNEGSKA (reference sequence). CDR3 in amino acids: CSARRAGPTYEQYF. The CDR3 coding sequence is TGCAGTGCTAGAAGGGCGGGACCTACCTACGAGCAGTACTTC.

Concerning this clonotype itself: Lacking the conserved final phenylalanine or tryptophan, this CDR3 likely reflects a read error. The V call is TRBV3-1, the J call TRBJ1-2; D is unclear. Trimming stripped 2 bases from V and 8 bases from J, with 9 bases between. The CDR3 has 12 residues. The germline V gene encodes CDR1 LGHDT and CDR2 YNNKEL (reference sequence). The CDR3 reads CASSQSIGGYTS. In nucleotides, the CDR3 is TGTGCCAGCAGCCAATCGATAGGAGGCTACACCTCC.

V usage is TRBV6-1 and J usage is TRBJ1-2; D not certain. The CDR3 totals 12 residues. From germline, CDR1 is MNHNS and CDR2 SASEGT. Trimming stripped 7 bases from V and 2 bases from J, with 8 bases between. The DNA for the CDR3 is TGTGCCAGCAAAGACGAGAACTATGGCTACACCTTC. This codes for CASKDENYGYTF.

The chain has TRBV19 and TRBJ1-1, with D unclear. The CDR3 runs 14 residues. Trimming removed 5 bases at V and 5 bases at J, with 15 bases between. Germline V gives CDR1 LNHDA, CDR2 SQIVND (reference sequence). The chain's CDR3 is CASSPDIKWTEAFF. Here the CDR3 DNA reads TGTGCCAGTAGTCCCGACATCAAGTGGACTGAAGCTTTCTTT.

Remarks on this clonotype: A much larger clone sits a single nucleotide away, making a read error possible. The chain recombines TRBV27 with TRBJ2-4; 7 bases match TRBD1. The CDR3 spans 16 residues. V dropped 6 bases and J dropped 0; count of bases not matched to a gene: 8. Per germline, CDR1 MNHEY and CDR2 SMNVEV (reference sequence). CDR3 sequence: CASRVDRALAKNIQYF. As DNA, the CDR3 is TGTGCCAGCAGAGTTGACAGGGCCTTAGCCAAAAACATTCAGTACTTC.

In this sample, this clonotype turned up many times. The chain is built from TRBV20-1 and TRBJ1-2; D call uncertain. Trimming shortened V by 3 bases and J by 4 bases, and 12 bases separated the two germline ends. Germline lookup yields CDR1 DFQATT and CDR2 SNEGSKA (reference sequence). The CDR3 has 13 amino acids. DNA for the CDR3: TGCAGTGCTAGCCCGGCTGAAGGCTATGGCTACACCTTC. The encoded protein is CSASPAEGYGYTF.

This clonotype was counted only a few times. V gene TRBV30 combines with J gene TRBJ2-4; 7 bases match TRBD1. The V and J ends lost 5 bases and 2 bases, in that order; junction bases with no gene match: 6. This CDR3 spans 14 amino acids. Germline V lookup: CDR1 GTSNPN, CDR2 SVGIG (reference sequence). This chain's CDR3 is CAWGDRLTKNIQYF. For the CDR3, the DNA is TGTGCCTGGGGGGACAGACTTACCAAAAACATTCAGTACTTC.